These 24 T cell receptor beta chains originate from one sample sequenced in a study of beta chain features in type 1 diabetes. The entirety of the isolated RNA underwent reverse transcription, so expressed TCRB transcripts were sequenced. Clones were sequenced by immunoSEQ multiplex PCR, and TCRdb holds only the in-frame ones, with some missing. The table records 360,000 or so clones, about 20% of them present only once. Sequencing was performed on naive CD4+ T cells from blood. The receptors here all came from a woman between 18 and 29 years old in good health.

The V call is TRBV6-5, the J call TRBJ1-5; D is perhaps TRBD1 (6 bases). Per the germline V gene, CDR1 is MNHEY and CDR2 is SVGAGI. CDR3 length: 14 residues. V was cut by 4 bases and J by 7 bases, with 14 bases left in between. The CDR3 here is CASSWQTGQQPQHF. Written as DNA, the CDR3 is TGTGCCAGCAGTTGGCAGACAGGTCAGCAGCCCCAGCATTTT.

The chain employs TRBV9 and TRBJ2-2, with a tentative D call TRBD2 (5 bases). Per germline, CDR1 SGDLS and CDR2 YYNGEE. V was shortened by 0 bases and J by 6 bases, with 9 bases between the two germline ends. This CDR3 has 14 residues. CDR3 residues: CASSVAEGSGELFF. CDR3 in DNA: TGTGCCAGCAGCGTAGCTGAGGGATCCGGGGAGCTGTTTTTT.

This rearrangement joins TRBV18 to TRBJ2-1; 12 positions agree with TRBD2. Germline loops: CDR1 KGHSH, CDR2 LQKENI. The CDR3 is made up of 15 amino acids. J lost 5 bases, V lost 6 bases, and 5 bases had no gene match. The CDR3 sequence is CASSAGLAGNNEQFF. The DNA for the CDR3 is TGTGCCAGCTCGGCGGGACTAGCGGGTAACAATGAGCAGTTCTTC. The whole variable domain, remainder taken from reference TRBV18 and TRBJ2-1, is NAGVMQNPRHLVRRRGQEARLRCSPMKGHSHVYWYRQLPEEGLKFMVYLQKENIIDESGMPKERFSAEFPKEGPSILRIQQVVRGDSAAYFCASSAGLAGNNEQFFGPGTRLTVL.

The chain has TRBV5-1 and TRBJ2-3, with a possible D match to TRBD2 (5 bases). Germline values: CDR1 SGHRS, CDR2 YFSETQ. CDR3 length equals 17 residues. Trimming pared 2 bases from V and 0 bases from J, leaving 16 bases between. DNA for the CDR3: TGCGCCAGCAGCTTCCACCCGATGGACTCTAGCACAGATACGCAGTATTTT. The encoded protein is CASSFHPMDSSTDTQYF. The full variable domain, its missing parts supplied by reference TRBV5-1 and TRBJ2-3, is KAGVTQTPRYLIKTRGQQVTLSCSPISGHRSVSWYQQTPGQGLQFLFEYFSETQRNKGNFPGRFSGRQFSNSRSEMNVSTLELGDSALYLCASSFHPMDSSTDTQYFGPGTRLTVL.

The genes are TRBV19 and TRBJ2-5; 13 nucleotides align to TRBD2. Germline V gene data show CDR1 as LNHDA and CDR2 as SQIVND (reference sequence). CDR3 length: 16 amino acids. The V gene end was trimmed by 5 bases and the J gene end by 4 bases; junction bases not matched to a gene: 7. The CDR3 DNA sequence: TGTGCCAGTAGTTTAGGACTAGCGGGAGCCCTAGAGACCCAGTACTTC. Translating gives CASSLGLAGALETQYF.

This sequence joins TRBV18 and TRBJ2-1; tentative D call: TRBD1 (7 bases). The ends were cut back, 5 bases at V and 0 bases at J, with 14 bases in the middle. The germline gives CDR1 KGHSH, CDR2 LQKENI. This CDR3 is 16 amino acids long. As DNA, the CDR3 is TGTGCCAGCTCAGGCCAGGGGGGTCGCTCCTACAATGAGCAGTTCTTC. This encodes CASSGQGGRSYNEQFF.

This clone was counted a few times. The rearrangement joins TRBV30 to TRBJ2-6; the D gene is possibly TRBD2 (6 bases). Between the trimmed V and J ends, which lost 1 base and 0 bases, there was a span of 16 bases. Germline CDR1 reads GTSNPN; CDR2 reads SVGIG (reference sequence). The CDR3 runs to 18 residues. The CDR3 spells CAWSGGEPTLSGANVLTF. CDR3 sequence (DNA): TGTGCCTGGAGTGGGGGGGAGCCGACGCTCTCTGGGGCCAACGTCCTGACTTTC.

This clone has just a few counts. The J gene is TRBJ1-4, the V gene TRBV7-9; D gene ambiguous. The CDR3 has 17 residues. From germline, CDR1 is SEHNR and CDR2 FQNEAQ (reference sequence). V lost 0 bases to trimming and J lost 4 bases, with 15 bases between them. The CDR3 sequence is CASSLAEVFRLNEKLFF. CDR3 bases: TGTGCCAGCAGCTTAGCGGAGGTATTCAGGCTTAATGAAAAACTGTTTTTT.

This chain connects TRBV30 to TRBJ1-5; a weak D match, TRBD1 (6 bases). V lost 3 bases to trimming and J lost 9 bases, with 18 bases between them. The CDR3 spans 14 residues. Germline V CDR1 and CDR2: GTSNPN, SVGIG (reference sequence). The DNA for the CDR3 is TGTGCCTGGAGCGCGGACAGTCCTAGGGCGCCCCAGCATTTT. Translating it yields CAWSADSPRAPQHF. Using reference TRBV30 and TRBJ1-5 for the parts outside the CDR3, the full variable domain is SQTIHQWPATLVQPVGSPLSLECTVEGTSNPNLYWYRQAAGRGLQLLFYSVGIGQISSEVPQNLSASRPQDRQFILSSKKLLLSDSGFYLCAWSADSPRAPQHFGDGTRLSIL.

The chain combines TRBV7-2 with TRBJ2-5; 8 bases match TRBD2. V lost 1 base and J lost 4; bases outside the gene matches: 8. Germline V gives CDR1 SGHTA, CDR2 FQGNSA. The CDR3 sequence is 16 residues long. Written as DNA, the CDR3 is TGTGCCAGCAGCTTAGGTCGGGGGGGGTTGGGAGAGACCCAGTACTTC. It translates to CASSLGRGGLGETQYF.

Comments on this clone: Other nucleotide sequences from this sample produce the same CDR3. The V gene is TRBV7-6, the J gene TRBJ2-5; D gene unclear. Germline V gene lookup returns CDR1 SGHVS and CDR2 FNYEAQ. V lost 5 bases, J lost 5 bases, and 6 bases lay in between. This CDR3 has 11 residues. CDR3 nucleotides: TGTGCCAGCAGCCCCGGGGAGACCCAGTACTTC. This sequence encodes CASSPGETQYF.

The rearrangement uses TRBV11-2 and TRBJ2-7; 9 bases agree with TRBD1. Germline V gene lookup returns CDR1 SGHAT and CDR2 FQNNGV. V dropped 4 bases and J dropped 3; count of bases not matched to a gene: 10. This CDR3 has 16 residues. The CDR3: CASSSVSGTGSYEQYF. CDR3 nucleotides: TGTGCCAGCAGCTCGGTCTCCGGGACAGGGAGCTACGAGCAGTACTTC.

CDR3 nucleotide sequence: TGTGCCAGTAGTCTTGGACAGAACTATGAGCAGTACTTC. Amino acids: CASSLGQNYEQYF. The chain links TRBV19 to TRBJ2-7; maybe TRBD1 (6 bases). The CDR3 is made up of 13 amino acids. Germline V CDR1 and CDR2: LNHDA, SQIVND (reference sequence). V dropped 5 bases and J dropped 7 bases, with 15 bases sitting between them. Drawing the rest from reference TRBV19 and TRBJ2-7, the complete variable domain is DGGITQSPKYLFRKEGQNVTLSCEQNLNHDAMYWYRQDPGQGLRLIYYSQIVNDFQKGDIAEGYSVSREKKESFPLTVTSAQKNPTAFYLCASSLGQNYEQYFGPGTRLTVT.

V is TRBV7-9 and J is TRBJ2-7, with 7 bases fitting TRBD2. Per the germline V gene, CDR1 is SEHNR and CDR2 is FQNEAQ (reference sequence). The ends lost 6 bases at V and 0 bases at J; junction bases unmatched: 8. The CDR3 has 15 residues. The CDR3 reads CASSSAGSSSYEQYF. CDR3 DNA sequence: TGTGCCAGCAGTTCAGCGGGGTCTAGCTCCTACGAGCAGTACTTC. The full variable domain, with the rest looked up from reference TRBV7-9 and TRBJ2-7, is DTGVSQNPRHKITKRGQNVTFRCDPISEHNRLYWYRQTLGQGPEFLTYFQNEAQLEKSRLLSDRFSAERPKGSFSTLEIQRTEQGDSAMYLCASSSAGSSSYEQYFGPGTRLTVT.

There are a few counts of this clone. This chain joins TRBV4-1 and TRBJ2-2; 7 positions match TRBD2. Germline-derived CDR1 and CDR2 are MGHRA and YSYEKL. CDR3 length: 15 amino acids. Trimming at V came to 3 bases and at J to 4 bases, leaving 5 bases not matched to a gene. The CDR3 bases are TGCGCCAGCAGCCAGGGAGGGAGGGGCACCGGGGAGCTGTTTTTT. This codes for CASSQGGRGTGELFF.

This clone has only a few counts. The chain combines TRBV29-1 with TRBJ2-1; the match to TRBD1 covers 8 bases. This CDR3 region has 14 residues. Trimming at V came to 4 bases and at J to 3 bases, leaving 5 bases not matched to a gene. Per the germline V gene, CDR1 is SQVTM and CDR2 is ANQGSEA. The CDR3 sequence is CSVGRTGNYNEQFF. The CDR3 DNA is TGCAGCGTTGGGCGGACAGGGAACTACAATGAGCAGTTCTTC.

This clone was observed a few times. The genes are TRBV7-8 and TRBJ2-1; a weak D match, TRBD2 (6 bases). Looked up from germline, CDR1 is SGHVS and CDR2 is FQNEAQ. The CDR3 has 16 amino acids. V lost 5 bases and J 4 bases, leaving 18 bases between the germline ends. For the CDR3, the DNA is TGTGCCAGCAGCGGACCCGGGACGGCGGGATACAATGAGCAGTTCTTC. Amino acids: CASSGPGTAGYNEQFF.

This clone appeared a single time. This rearrangement joins TRBV5-6 to TRBJ1-1; no firm D call. Deletions cut 4 bases from V and 8 bases from J, with 18 bases between. Germline CDR1 and CDR2: SGHDT and YYEEEE. This CDR3 contains 14 residues. The CDR3 region has the DNA TGTGCCAGCAGCACCTCTACTACAAATAGGGAAGCTTTCTTT. Translating gives CASSTSTTNREAFF.

This clone was counted a few times. The chain combines TRBV15 with TRBJ2-5, with 9 bases fitting TRBD1. The CDR3 loop spans 14 amino acids. Germline V CDR1 and CDR2: LNHNV, YYDKDF (reference sequence). The ends lost 2 bases at V and 5 bases at J; junction bases unmatched: 3. The CDR3 is CATSRLQGAETQYF. CDR3 bases: TGTGCCACCAGCAGACTACAGGGGGCGGAGACCCAGTACTTC.

The chain combines TRBV5-6 with TRBJ1-2; 9 nucleotides line up with TRBD1. The CDR3 totals 16 residues. Trimming cost V 6 bases and J 8 bases; bases outside gene matches: 17. The germline gives CDR1 SGHDT, CDR2 YYEEEE. The CDR3 region has the DNA TGTGCCAGCAACCTACTCGCCGGACAGGGGAGAGGCGGCTACACCTTC. It encodes CASNLLAGQGRGGYTF.

This clone was picked up a small number of times. V is TRBV11-3 and J is TRBJ1-4; D possibly corresponds to TRBD1 (6 bases). V was pared by 5 bases and J by 3 bases, with 10 bases between. CDR3 size: 14 residues. From germline, CDR1 is SGHNT and CDR2 YENEEA. The chain's CDR3 is CASSQGQSNEKLFF. The CDR3 DNA reads as TGTGCCAGCAGCCAAGGACAGTCTAATGAAAAACTGTTTTTT.

The CDR3 nucleotides read TGCGCCAGCAGCCGCACAGGAAGGACAGGGTCGTCCGAGCAGTACTTC. It is translated as CASSRTGRTGSSEQYF. The chain joins TRBV5-1 to TRBJ2-7; the match to TRBD1 covers 8 bases. There are 16 residues in the CDR3. Losses at the gene ends were 4 bases for V and 6 bases for J; bases not matched to a gene: 15. Germline-derived CDR1 and CDR2 are SGHRS and YFSETQ. Variable domain in full (rest from reference TRBV5-1 and TRBJ2-7): KAGVTQTPRYLIKTRGQQVTLSCSPISGHRSVSWYQQTPGQGLQFLFEYFSETQRNKGNFPGRFSGRQFSNSRSEMNVSTLELGDSALYLCASSRTGRTGSSEQYFGPGTRLTVT.

This clone has more than one count but fewer than ten. The chain has TRBV2 and TRBJ2-3, with 10 bases aligning to TRBD1. This CDR3 has 14 residues. CDR1 is SNHLY, CDR2 FYNNEI, per germline. The trim removed 4 bases at V and 3 bases at J, leaving 1 base unmatched. CDR3: CASSGTGGTDTQYF. The CDR3 DNA is TGTGCCAGCAGTGGGACAGGGGGGACAGATACGCAGTATTTT.

This clone was seen only a few times. The chain recombines TRBV7-2 with TRBJ1-1; 7 positions match TRBD1. Unmatched junction bases numbered 8, after V lost 5 bases and J lost 8 bases. There are 13 residues in the CDR3. Germline V gene data show CDR1 as SGHTA and CDR2 as FQGNSA. CDR3 loop: CASSRQGPLEAFF. The CDR3 DNA reads as TGTGCCAGCAGCAGACAGGGACCACTCGAAGCTTTCTTT.